This T cell receptor (beta chain) was captured by sequencing in a study of cytomegalovirus exposure and HLA in healthy donors. The V gene lost 4 bases and the J gene lost 2 bases, with 12 bases spanning the gap. The CDR3 spans 14 residues. Germline V gives CDR1 MGHDK, CDR2 SYGVNS. As concerns this clone: What it binds is unknown.

13 Jbeta primers and 60 Vbeta primers were used for the PCR. Clones were sequenced by immunoSEQ multiplex PCR, and TCRdb holds only the in-frame ones, with some missing. The sample holds roughly 180,000 clones, approximately 82% seen once. Study-level points and caveats: Later analysis showed TCR association rates varying by HLA locus, highest for DRB1 and lowest for HLA-C.

Sequenced material: PBMCs. This receptor was obtained from a girl aged 2 to 10 in good health and CMV-seropositive. The rearrangement joins TRBV25-1 to TRBJ2-7; D possibly corresponds to TRBD1 (6 bases). Here the CDR3 reads CASSGNDRTYEQYF. For the CDR3, the DNA is TGTGCCAGCAGTGGAAACGACAGGACCTACGAGCAGTACTTC.